The clone carrying this T cell receptor (beta chain) was picked up a small number of times. This CDR3 comprises 14 residues. The germline CDR1 and CDR2 sequences are MNHEY and SVGAGI. The ends lost 4 bases at V and 12 bases at J; junction bases unmatched: 13. This specimen comes from a study of T-cell reconstitution after alpha-beta-depleted transplantation in children. Library preparation (for TCRbeta) was performed with unique molecular identifiers. TCRdb itself ran the PCR reads through MiXCR, one entry per CDR3 protein. The top ten hold roughly 3.3% of the sample, which has some 500,000 distinct CDR3 sequences, roughly 18% seen once.

This clonotype was obtained from a human donor who donated a stem cell graft to a child with acute lymphoblastic leukemia. The sample consisted of PBMCs from the stem cell graft donor, taken from the stem cell graft. The rearrangement links TRBV6-5 to TRBJ1-2; TRBD1 matches 8 bases. The CDR3 spells CASSSPSQGASHTF. The CDR3 DNA reads as TGTGCCAGCAGTTCTCCCAGCCAGGGGGCTAGTCACACCTTC.